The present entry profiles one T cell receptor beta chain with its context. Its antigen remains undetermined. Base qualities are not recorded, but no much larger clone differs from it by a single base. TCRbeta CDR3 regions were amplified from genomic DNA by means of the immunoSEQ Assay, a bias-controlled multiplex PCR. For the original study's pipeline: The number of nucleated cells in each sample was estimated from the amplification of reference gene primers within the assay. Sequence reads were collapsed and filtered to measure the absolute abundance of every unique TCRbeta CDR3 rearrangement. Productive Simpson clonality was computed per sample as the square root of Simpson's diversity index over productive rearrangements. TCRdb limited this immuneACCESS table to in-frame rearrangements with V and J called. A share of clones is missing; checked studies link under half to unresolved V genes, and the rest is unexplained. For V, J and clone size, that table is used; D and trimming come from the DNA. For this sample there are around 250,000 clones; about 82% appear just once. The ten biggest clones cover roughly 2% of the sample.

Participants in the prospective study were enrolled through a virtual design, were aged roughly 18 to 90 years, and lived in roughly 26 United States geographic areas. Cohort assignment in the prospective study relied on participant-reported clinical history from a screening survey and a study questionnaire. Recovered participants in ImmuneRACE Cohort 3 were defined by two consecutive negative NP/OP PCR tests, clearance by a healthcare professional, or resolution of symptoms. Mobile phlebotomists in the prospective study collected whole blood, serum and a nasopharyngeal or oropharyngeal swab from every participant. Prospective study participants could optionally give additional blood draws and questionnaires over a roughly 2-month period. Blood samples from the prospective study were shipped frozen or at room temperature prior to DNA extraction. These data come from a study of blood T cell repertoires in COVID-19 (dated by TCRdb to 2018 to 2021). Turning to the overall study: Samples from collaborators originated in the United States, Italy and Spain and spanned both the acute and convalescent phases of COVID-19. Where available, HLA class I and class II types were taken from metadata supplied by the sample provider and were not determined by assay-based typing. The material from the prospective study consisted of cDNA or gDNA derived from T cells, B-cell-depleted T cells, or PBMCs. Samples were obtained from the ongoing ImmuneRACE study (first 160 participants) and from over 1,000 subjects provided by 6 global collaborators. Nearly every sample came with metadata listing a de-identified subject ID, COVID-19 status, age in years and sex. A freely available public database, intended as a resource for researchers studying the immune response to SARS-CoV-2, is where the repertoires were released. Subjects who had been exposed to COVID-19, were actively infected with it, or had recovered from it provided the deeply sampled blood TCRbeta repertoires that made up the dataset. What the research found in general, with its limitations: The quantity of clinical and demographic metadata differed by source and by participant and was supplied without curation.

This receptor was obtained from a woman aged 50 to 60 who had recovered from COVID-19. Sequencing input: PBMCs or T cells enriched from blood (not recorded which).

The CDR3 reads as follows: CASKAGSGRVSEQYF. At the DNA level, the sequence is TGTGCCAGCAAGGCAGGTAGCGGGAGAGTCTCCGAGCAGTACTTC. The V and J segments used are TRBV6-6 and TRBJ2-7; 9 central bases correspond to TRBD2. CDR1 and CDR2 (MNHNY, SVGAGI) derive from the germline V gene (reference sequence). The CDR3 numbers 15 residues from cysteine through phenylalanine. The entry retains the CDR3 DNA only, 45 bases that are in frame from base 1. For this chain, trimming is 7 bases at the V end and 6 bases at the J end, and the number of junction bases without a gene match is 13.